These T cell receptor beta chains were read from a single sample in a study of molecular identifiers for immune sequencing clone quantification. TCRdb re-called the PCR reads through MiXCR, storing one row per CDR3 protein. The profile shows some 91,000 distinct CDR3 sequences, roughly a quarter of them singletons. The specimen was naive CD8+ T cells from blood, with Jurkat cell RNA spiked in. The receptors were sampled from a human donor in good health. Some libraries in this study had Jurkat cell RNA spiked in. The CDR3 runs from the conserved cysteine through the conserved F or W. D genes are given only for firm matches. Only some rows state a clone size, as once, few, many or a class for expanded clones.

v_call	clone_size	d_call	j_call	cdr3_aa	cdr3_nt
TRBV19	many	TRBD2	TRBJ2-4	CASRPGLEPIQYF	TGTGCCAGTAGGCCCGGACTAGAGCCCATTCAGTACTTC
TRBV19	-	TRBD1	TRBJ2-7	CASSISSLTGGPEQYF	TGTGCCAGTAGTATCTCGTCCTTGACAGGGGGGCCGGAGCAGTACTTC
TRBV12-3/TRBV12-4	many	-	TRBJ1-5	CASSSQGYNQPQHF	TGTGCCAGCAGTTCCCAGGGCTACAATCAGCCCCAGCATTTT
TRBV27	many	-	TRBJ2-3	CASSLSGRDTQYF	TGTGCCAGCAGTTTATCCGGGCGAGATACGCAGTATTTT
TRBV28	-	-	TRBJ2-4	CASRSINIQYF	TGTGCCAGCAGGAGTATCAACATTCAGTACTTC
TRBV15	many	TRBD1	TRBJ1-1	CATSADRVFAFF	TGTGCCACCAGCGCCGACAGGGTGTTTGCTTTCTTT
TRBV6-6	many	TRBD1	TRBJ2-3	CASSSRDRATDTQYF	TGTGCCAGCAGTTCCCGGGACAGGGCCACAGATACGCAGTATTTT
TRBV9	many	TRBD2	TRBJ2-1	CASSVWSLAGTNEQFF	TGTGCCAGCAGCGTTTGGTCACTAGCGGGTACCAATGAGCAGTTCTTC
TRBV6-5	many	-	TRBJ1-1	CASSQPQAGPDWTEAFF	TGTGCCAGCAGCCAACCCCAGGCAGGCCCGGATTGGACTGAAGCTTTCTTT
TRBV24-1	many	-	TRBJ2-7	CATSEPSKDEQYF	TGTGCCACCAGTGAACCCTCTAAGGACGAGCAGTACTTC
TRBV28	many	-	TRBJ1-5	CASIPQGYSNQPQHF	TGTGCCAGCATCCCCCAGGGCTATAGCAATCAGCCCCAGCATTTT
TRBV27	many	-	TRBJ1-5	CASSAYRGNQPQHF	TGTGCCAGCAGCGCTTACAGGGGCAATCAGCCCCAGCATTTT
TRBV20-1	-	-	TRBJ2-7	CSASHPGTVASPGGEQYF	TGCAGTGCTAGTCACCCGGGGACAGTGGCCAGTCCGGGAGGGGAGCAGTACTTC
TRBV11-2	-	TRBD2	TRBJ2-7	CASSLVVRGAYEQYF	TGTGCCAGCAGCTTAGTGGTGCGGGGGGCCTACGAGCAGTACTTC
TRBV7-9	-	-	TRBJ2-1	CASSLARVIGEQFF	TGTGCCAGCAGCTTAGCGAGGGTGATCGGGGAGCAGTTCTTC
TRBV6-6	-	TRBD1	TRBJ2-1	CASSSIYRGNNEQFF	TGTGCCAGCAGTTCCATCTACAGGGGAAACAATGAGCAGTTCTTC
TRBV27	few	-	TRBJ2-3	CASSLGLTSTDTQYF	TGTGCCAGCAGTTTAGGCCTGACGAGCACAGATACGCAGTATTTT
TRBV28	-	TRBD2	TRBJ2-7	CASTPRGLAYEQYF	TGTGCCAGCACCCCACGTGGACTAGCCTACGAGCAGTACTTC
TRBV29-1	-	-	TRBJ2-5	CSAARATHQETQYF	TGCAGCGCCGCACGGGCGACGCACCAAGAGACGCAGTACTTC
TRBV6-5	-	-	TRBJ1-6	CASSYSNAGATYNSPLHF	TGTGCCAGCAGTTACTCGAATGCAGGCGCGACATATAACTCACCCCTCCACTTT
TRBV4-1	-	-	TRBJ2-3	CASSQRDGGAVHTQYF	TGCGCCAGCAGCCAGCGGGACGGGGGCGCGGTCCATACGCAGTATTTT
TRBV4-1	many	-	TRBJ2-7	CASSLHRRALSEQYF	TGCGCCAGCAGCCTCCACCGCAGGGCGCTAAGCGAGCAGTACTTC
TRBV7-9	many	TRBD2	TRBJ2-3	CASSLTSGGGPDTQYF	TGTGCCAGCAGCCTAACTAGCGGGGGCGGTCCAGATACGCAGTATTTT
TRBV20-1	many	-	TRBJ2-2	CSAFTGTDIWGGTGELFF	TGCAGTGCTTTCACCGGGACAGATATTTGGGGGGGCACCGGGGAGCTGTTTTTT
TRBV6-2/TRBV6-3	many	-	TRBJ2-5	CASSIRLEETQYF	TGTGCCAGCAGCATTAGACTAGAAGAGACCCAGTACTTC
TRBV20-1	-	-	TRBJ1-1	CSARELQGPTEAFF	TGCAGTGCTAGAGAGCTTCAGGGGCCCACTGAAGCTTTCTTT
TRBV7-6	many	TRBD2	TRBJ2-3	CASSLVRGGFTDTQYF	TGTGCCAGCAGCTTAGTGCGCGGGGGTTTCACAGATACGCAGTATTTT
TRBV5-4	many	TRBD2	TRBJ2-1	CASRRGGREPVNEQFF	TGTGCCAGCAGGCGGGGGGGGAGGGAGCCTGTCAATGAGCAGTTCTTC
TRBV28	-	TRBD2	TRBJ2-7	CASSVGLAYEQYF	TGTGCCAGCAGTGTCGGACTAGCCTACGAGCAGTACTTC
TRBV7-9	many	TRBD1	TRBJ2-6	CASSFWTGGTGANVLTF	TGTGCCAGCAGCTTTTGGACAGGGGGCACAGGGGCCAACGTCCTGACTTTC
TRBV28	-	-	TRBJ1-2	CASRDPLGGHGYTF	TGTGCCAGCAGAGACCCCCTCGGGGGCCATGGCTACACCTTC
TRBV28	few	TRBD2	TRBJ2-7	CASKGLAERDEQYF	TGTGCCAGCAAGGGACTAGCTGAAAGAGACGAGCAGTACTTC
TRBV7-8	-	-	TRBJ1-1	CASSLRGNTEAFF	TGTGCCAGCAGCTTACGGGGGAACACTGAAGCTTTCTTT
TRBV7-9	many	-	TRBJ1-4	CASSFEGATNEKLFF	TGTGCCAGCAGCTTTGAGGGGGCAACTAATGAAAAACTGTTTTTT
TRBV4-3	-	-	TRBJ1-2	CAGSQDIGGAGYGYTF	TGCGCCGGCAGCCAAGATATCGGCGGGGCAGGGTATGGCTACACCTTC
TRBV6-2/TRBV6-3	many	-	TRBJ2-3	CATRTRELTDTQYF	TGTGCCACACGGACGCGCGAACTCACAGATACGCAGTATTTT
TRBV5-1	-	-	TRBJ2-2	CASSFSGADTGELFF	TGCGCCAGCAGCTTTTCTGGCGCCGACACCGGGGAGCTGTTCTTT
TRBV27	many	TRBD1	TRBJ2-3	CASSTFRGQAYTDTQYF	TGTGCCAGCAGTACCTTCCGGGGACAGGCCTACACAGATACGCAGTATTTT
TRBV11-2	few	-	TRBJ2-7	CASSLGPINYEQYF	TGTGCCAGCAGCTTAGGTCCCATCAACTACGAGCAGTACTTC
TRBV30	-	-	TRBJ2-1	CAWSLPFGGGSGDVQFF	TGTGCCTGGAGTCTCCCCTTCGGGGGCGGGAGCGGCGATGTGCAGTTCTTC